This TCR beta chain was identified in a study of T cell responses to AZD1222 COVID-19 vaccine. Findings and limits, study-wide: Close to half of spike-specific TCRs reportedly recognize unmutated variant regions. The span of vaccine-associated CD4 TCRs extended across spike, with dominance at 160-218 and 743-854.

Here immunoSEQ multiplex PCR was the method, and the copy in TCRdb shows in-frame clones only, minus some. The repertoire holds approximately 100,000 clones, 90% to 95% seen once, with under 10% in the top ten. Germline V gene lookup returns CDR1 MDHEN and CDR2 SYDVKM. This CDR3 spans 14 amino acids. The V and J ends lost 4 bases and 2 bases, in that order; junction bases with no gene match: 5. This clone was observed once. Its antigen is still unknown. Sequencing used peripheral blood, obtained on day 0 of AZD1222 vaccination. This sequence originates from an adult in good health. This sequence joins TRBV28 and TRBJ2-7; 7 nucleotides match TRBD1. This CDR3 is CASSSGQPPYEQYF. As DNA, the CDR3 is TGTGCCAGCAGTTCGGGACAGCCTCCCTACGAGCAGTACTTC.